The 26 T cell receptor beta chains given below trace back to one sample, sequenced in a study of cytomegalovirus exposure and HLA in healthy donors. PCR amplification relied on 60 Vbeta primers (plus 13 Jbeta primers). Sequencing was performed with immunoSEQ multiplex PCR; in TCRdb, only in-frame clones are kept and a portion is missing. Of approximately 72,000 clones listed, about four fifths are singletons. The specimen sequenced was PBMCs. Receptors were obtained from a man aged 18 to 30 in good health and CMV-seronegative.

The chain employs TRBV27 and TRBJ2-1; 8 bases fit TRBD1. The ends lost 3 bases at V and 0 bases at J; junction bases unmatched: 4. The CDR3 consists of 16 residues. Per germline, CDR1 MNHEY and CDR2 SMNVEV (reference sequence). The CDR3 spells CASSFGDRGSYNEQFF. In DNA, the CDR3 is TGTGCCAGCAGTTTTGGTGACAGGGGCTCCTACAATGAGCAGTTCTTC.

This rearrangement joins TRBV5-1 to TRBJ1-4; 7 nucleotides agree with TRBD1. The J segment lost 4 bases and the V segment lost 0 bases, leaving 3 bases of the junction unmatched. The CDR3 totals 15 residues. Per germline, CDR1 SGHRS and CDR2 YFSETQ. The CDR3 reads CASSLAAGGNEKLFF. The CDR3 DNA follows: TGCGCCAGCAGCTTGGCGGCAGGGGGTAATGAAAAACTGTTTTTT.

The chain links TRBV7-2 to TRBJ1-2; TRBD1 aligns across 8 bases. The J segment lost 8 bases and the V segment lost 5 bases, leaving 16 bases of the junction unmatched. Germline CDR1 reads SGHTA; CDR2 reads FQGNSA. This CDR3 is built from 16 residues. This CDR3 reads CASSLSSSGQGVGYTF. Written as DNA, the CDR3 is TGTGCCAGCAGCCTTTCGAGTTCCGGACAGGGAGTCGGCTACACCTTC.

This chain links TRBV5-4 with TRBJ2-7; D is perhaps TRBD1 (5 bases). Trimming removed 0 bases at V and 6 bases at J, with 7 bases between. The CDR3 consists of 12 residues. Germline CDR1 is SGHNT and CDR2 is YYREEE (reference sequence). The CDR3 sequence is CASSLVGAEQYF. In DNA, the CDR3 is TGTGCCAGCAGCTTGGTAGGGGCCGAGCAGTACTTC.

The chain combines TRBV10-1 with TRBJ2-1; a possible D gene is TRBD1 (6 bases). CDR3 length: 14 amino acids. V lost 7 bases, J lost 5 bases, and 15 bases lay in between. The germline CDR1 and CDR2 sequences are WNHNN and SYGVQD (reference sequence). The CDR3 coding sequence is TGCGCCAGCACTGGGGGCTTGAAAAACAATGAGCAGTTCTTC. This gives the protein CASTGGLKNNEQFF.

A few counts support this clone. The chain couples TRBV16 to TRBJ1-5; no reliable D call. V dropped 4 bases and J dropped 0 bases, with 13 bases sitting between them. Per the germline V gene, CDR1 is KGHSY and CDR2 is FQNENV. This CDR3 region has 16 residues. The CDR3 nucleotides read TGTGCCAGCAGCCGTGTCCTCCTAAATAGCAATCAGCCCCAGCATTTT. Residues: CASSRVLLNSNQPQHF.

This sequence joins TRBV11-3 and TRBJ2-1; D not certain. CDR1 SGHNT and CDR2 YENEEA come from the germline V gene. The germline V and J ends were trimmed by 5 bases and 9 bases, with 17 bases remaining between them. The CDR3 extends over 14 amino acids. The CDR3 coding sequence is TGTGCCAGCAGCCTCTATCCAGGTCCCGGTGAGCAGTTCTTC. Translated: CASSLYPGPGEQFF.

This clone was seen more than once but under ten times. The V call is TRBV29-1, the J call TRBJ1-3; D is perhaps TRBD1 (5 bases). The V and J ends lost 0 bases and 0 bases respectively, with 9 bases between them. Germline V gives CDR1 SQVTM, CDR2 ANQGSEA. The CDR3 totals 15 residues. The CDR3 loop is CSVEDTGDSGNTIYF. DNA for the CDR3: TGCAGCGTTGAAGATACGGGGGACTCTGGAAACACCATATATTTT.

CDR3 protein: CASSQRGNTIYF. For the CDR3, the DNA is TGCGCCAGCAGCCAGCGGGGTAACACCATATATTTT. The gene calls are TRBV4-3 and TRBJ1-3; D is unclear. The CDR3 spans 12 residues. Trimming removed 3 bases at V and 7 bases at J, with 7 bases between. CDR1 and CDR2 (germline): LGHNA, YSLEER.

The chain combines TRBV7-3 with TRBJ2-1; 7 positions agree with TRBD2. With 2 bases clipped from V and 5 bases from J, the junction kept 6 bases outside the gene matches. This CDR3 has 15 amino acids. Germline CDR1 SGHTA, CDR2 FQGTGA. The CDR3 DNA reads TGTGCCAGCAGCTTAGGGGGGGGGTCCCACAATGAGCAGTTCTTC. Amino acids: CASSLGGGSHNEQFF.

Of note for this clone: The junction shows a germline mismatch at one end, possibly a read error. The rearrangement joins TRBV7-2 to TRBJ2-1; the match to TRBD2 covers 14 bases. The CDR3 is 16 amino acids. Germline V gene lookup returns CDR1 SGHTA and CDR2 FQGNSA. The CDR3 DNA sequence: TGTGCCAGCAGCCTCCGACCGGGACTAGCGGGAGTCCACATCCTCTTC. This encodes CASSLRPGLAGVHILF.

This rearrangement joins TRBV9 to TRBJ1-4; 9 nucleotides match TRBD1. This CDR3 is built from 14 residues. The V and J ends lost 2 bases and 6 bases, in that order; junction bases with no gene match: 2. Germline V gives CDR1 SGDLS, CDR2 YYNGEE. The CDR3 DNA reads as TGTGCCAGCAGCGTGGGACAGGGTGATGAAAAACTGTTTTTT. Its protein product is CASSVGQGDEKLFF.

The chain is built from TRBV7-9 and TRBJ2-1; 7 bases fit TRBD1. Trimming at V came to 3 bases and at J to 5 bases, leaving 1 base not matched to a gene. CDR1 is SEHNR and CDR2 is FQNEAQ in the germline V gene (reference sequence). The CDR3 has 13 amino acids. The CDR3 DNA is TGTGCCAGCAGCTTGCAGGGGGACAATGAGCAGTTCTTC. This codes for CASSLQGDNEQFF.

J is TRBJ1-2 and V is TRBV4-2; D is possibly TRBD1 (5 bases). The CDR3 is made up of 17 amino acids. The germline V gene has CDR1 LGHNA and CDR2 YNFKEQ. Trimming removed 0 bases from V and 3 bases from J, with 17 bases in between. The CDR3 sequence: CASSQEEITGDYYGYTF. The CDR3 DNA sequence: TGTGCCAGCAGCCAAGAAGAGATAACAGGAGATTACTATGGCTACACCTTC.

The chain has TRBV19 and TRBJ1-3; D is undetermined. The CDR3 covers 16 residues. Trimming left V 4 bases short and J 3 bases short, with 16 bases between. Germline V gene lookup returns CDR1 LNHDA and CDR2 SQIVND (reference sequence). CDR3 protein: CASSTHSGDVGNTIYF. For the CDR3, the DNA is TGTGCCAGTAGTACCCACAGCGGGGATGTTGGAAACACCATATATTTT.

J is TRBJ1-6 and V is TRBV19, with 7 bases fitting TRBD1. Unmatched junction bases numbered 4, after V lost 5 bases and J lost 3 bases. Germline V gives CDR1 LNHDA, CDR2 SQIVND (reference sequence). CDR3 size: 15 residues. DNA for the CDR3: TGTGCCAGTAGTTGGGACAGCCGCTATAATTCACCCCTCCACTTT. It yields the protein CASSWDSRYNSPLHF. Variable domain in full (rest from reference TRBV19 and TRBJ1-6): DGGITQSPKYLFRKEGQNVTLSCEQNLNHDAMYWYRQDPGQGLRLIYYSQIVNDFQKGDIAEGYSVSREKKESFPLTVTSAQKNPTAFYLCASSWDSRYNSPLHFGNGTRLTVT.

V and J are TRBV12-2 and TRBJ2-7; no check of the table's D call, TRBD1, against the DNA was made. TRBV12-2 is noted as a pseudogene. The CDR3 covers 22 residues. CDR3 in DNA: TGTGCAAGTCGCTTAGCGTTGGGACAGGGGTGTGCGGACCCAGATACAAGCTACGAGCAGTACTTC. Its protein is CASRLALGQGCADPDTSYEQYF.

This chain connects TRBV28 to TRBJ2-5, with D possibly being TRBD2 (6 bases). Trimming removed 1 base from V and 5 bases from J, with 8 bases in between. This CDR3 is 13 amino acids long. In germline, CDR1 is MDHEN, CDR2 SYDVKM. This chain's CDR3 is CASSLSGVETQYF. The CDR3 DNA sequence: TGTGCCAGCAGTTTATCGGGAGTGGAGACCCAGTACTTC.

The chain uses TRBV6-6 and TRBJ1-5; 9 nucleotides align to TRBD1. CDR1 MNHNY and CDR2 SVGAGI come from the germline V gene (reference sequence). Germline trimming cut 6 bases from V and 7 bases from J; bases unmatched to any gene: 10. CDR3 length equals 15 residues. Here the CDR3 reads CASSKRTGVNQPQHF. The CDR3 nucleotides are TGTGCCAGCAGCAAAAGGACAGGGGTAAACCAGCCCCAGCATTTT.

V gene TRBV11-2 combines with J gene TRBJ2-3; TRBD1 matches 9 bases. After removal of 5 bases from V and 2 bases from J, the junction contained 5 bases not matched to a gene. Germline CDR1 reads SGHAT; CDR2 reads FQNNGV. The CDR3 consists of 15 residues. CDR3 in amino acids: CASSQGQGTTDTQYF. CDR3 bases: TGTGCCAGCAGCCAAGGACAGGGGACCACAGATACGCAGTATTTT.

The V call is TRBV5-1, the J call TRBJ2-1; no clear D. Germline assignment: CDR1 SGHRS and CDR2 YFSETQ. This CDR3 is built from 13 residues. The V end was cut by 5 bases, the J end by 2 bases, with 8 bases between. Here the CDR3 DNA reads TGCGCCAGCAGTTTAGAAACCTACAATGAGCAGTTCTTC. Protein sequence: CASSLETYNEQFF.

V gene TRBV7-2 combines with J gene TRBJ2-5; 13 nucleotides agree with TRBD2. TRBJ2-7 explains the end of the DNA better; the J call may be wrong. This CDR3 spans 19 amino acids. Looked up from germline, CDR1 is SGHTA and CDR2 is FQGNSA. The CDR3 here is CASSSSTWLSGLAGNEQYF. Here the CDR3 DNA reads TGTGCCAGCAGCTCAAGCACCTGGCTTTCGGGACTAGCGGGAAACGAGCAGTACTTC.

V usage is TRBV5-8 and J usage is TRBJ2-7, with no clear D. Germline V CDR1 and CDR2: SGHTS, YDEGEE. V gave up 6 bases and J gave up 0 bases, with 19 bases separating them. The CDR3 runs 16 residues. CDR3 in DNA: TGTGCCAGCAATGGCAGGCCCCCTCAAAGCTCCTACGAGCAGTACTTC. As protein: CASNGRPPQSSYEQYF.

The J gene is TRBJ1-5, the V gene TRBV7-9; D is perhaps TRBD1 (5 bases). Trimming took off 2 bases at V and 3 bases at J, with 8 bases between the two ends. Germline CDR1 reads SEHNR; CDR2 reads FQNEAQ (reference sequence). This CDR3 region has 14 residues. The CDR3 here is CASSLKGPNQPQHF. In DNA form, the CDR3 reads TGTGCCAGCAGCTTAAAGGGGCCCAATCAGCCCCAGCATTTT.

The chain combines TRBV7-2 with TRBJ1-2; perhaps TRBD1 as D (5 bases). V lost 6 bases and J 4 bases, leaving 9 bases between the germline ends. CDR3 length: 12 amino acids. CDR1 SGHTA and CDR2 FQGNSA come from the germline V gene. The CDR3 loop reads CASRGESYGYTF. CDR3 sequence (DNA): TGTGCCAGCAGAGGGGAAAGCTATGGCTACACCTTC. The variable domain in full, with the rest retrieved from reference TRBV7-2 and TRBJ1-2, is GAGVSQSPSNKVTEKGKDVELRCDPISGHTALYWYRQSLGQGLEFLIYFQGNSAPDKSGLPSDRFSAERTGGSVSTLTIQRTQQEDSAVYLCASRGESYGYTFGSGTRLTVV.

This chain uses TRBV6-5 with TRBJ2-1, with 7 positions matching TRBD1. The V segment lost 5 bases and the J segment 10 bases; nucleotides outside the gene matches: 11. The CDR3 spans 14 residues. The germline V gene encodes CDR1 MNHEY and CDR2 SVGAGI. The DNA for the CDR3 is TGTGCCAGCAGTCCCGAGGCAACAGGGGCAGAGCAGTTCTTC. Its protein product is CASSPEATGAEQFF.